The present TCR beta chain was sequenced within a study of cytotoxic CD8 clonotypes in ibrutinib-treated CLL. Across the whole study: The subjects consisted of approximately twelve relapsed/refractory and roughly 15 treatment-naive individuals, with some 17 IGHV unmutated. Timing of response sample collection was a median roughly twelve months after treatment start, with a range of 6 to 36.

Libraries were prepared by immunoSEQ multiplex PCR; TCRdb keeps only in-frame clonotypes and omits some of them. This table holds roughly 28,000 clones, approximately 85% found once. Judged by abundance, this clone is medium-sized (0.01 to 0.1%). Its antigen is as yet unknown. One end of the junction varies from germline; a read error may be responsible. Study-wide results and limits: Contraction or stability on treatment was seen for public clonotypes, which were uncommon.

The receptor's source is a human donor with chronic lymphocytic leukemia. This specimen consisted of PBMCs, obtained after 24 months of ibrutinib treatment.

The CDR3 spells CAISGSGAGGVGLF. CDR3 DNA: TGTGCCATCAGCGGTAGTGGAGCAGGGGGAGTCGGACTGTTC. The V call is TRBV10-3, the J call TRBJ1-1; TRBD1 matches 7 bases. The germline V gene has CDR1 ENHRY and CDR2 SYGVKD. This CDR3 comprises 14 residues.